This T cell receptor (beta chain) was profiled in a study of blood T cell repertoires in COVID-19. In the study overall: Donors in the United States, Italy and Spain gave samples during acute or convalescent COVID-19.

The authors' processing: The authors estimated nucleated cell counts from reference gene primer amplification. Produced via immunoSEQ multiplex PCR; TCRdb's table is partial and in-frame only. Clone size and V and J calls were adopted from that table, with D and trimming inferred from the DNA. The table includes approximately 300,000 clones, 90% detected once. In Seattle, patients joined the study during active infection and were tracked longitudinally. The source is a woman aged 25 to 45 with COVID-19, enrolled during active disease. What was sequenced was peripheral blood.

The CDR3 DNA is TGTGCCAGCAGCCAAGAGCCGGGACTAAGAGAGACCCAGTACTTC. Protein product: CASSQEPGLRETQYF. The V call is TRBV14, the J call TRBJ2-5, with 7 bases matching TRBD2. Germline V gene data show CDR1 as SGHDN and CDR2 as FVKESK. This CDR3 comprises 15 residues. J gave up 4 bases and V 0 bases, and 5 bases lay outside the gene matches.